Shown below are 13 T cell receptor beta chains from a single sample sequenced in a study of blood T cell repertoires in COVID-19. Only in-frame clones appear in the TCRdb table, and some are missing; sequencing was by immunoSEQ multiplex PCR. Of some 120,000 clones listed, roughly 80% are singletons. The sample taken for sequencing was peripheral blood. Receptor source: a man in his 70s with acute or convalescent COVID-19.

The CDR3 DNA is TGTGCCAGCAGCGATAAACTCCTAGCGAGCGGGCTGGGAGAGACCCAGTACTTC. Translating it yields CASSDKLLASGLGETQYF. This chain links TRBV2 with TRBJ2-5, with TRBD2 as a possible D gene (6 bases). This CDR3 is built from 18 residues. Germline V gene data show CDR1 as SNHLY and CDR2 as FYNNEI. V shed 6 bases and J shed 4 bases, with 27 bases lying between them.

The rearrangement uses TRBV6-5 and TRBJ1-1; TRBD1 matches at 7 bases. CDR1 and CDR2 from the germline V gene are MNHEY and SVGAGI. This CDR3 is built from 13 residues. J gave up 11 bases and V 1 base, and 7 bases lay outside the gene matches. CDR3 protein: CASSYWSTGVAFF. CDR3 nucleotide sequence: TGTGCCAGCAGTTACTGGAGTACAGGGGTGGCTTTCTTT.

V gene TRBV28 combines with J gene TRBJ2-3; 10 bases are shared with TRBD1. After removal of 1 base from V and 1 base from J, the junction contained 5 bases not matched to a gene. This CDR3 has 17 amino acids. CDR1 MDHEN and CDR2 SYDVKM come from the germline V gene. In DNA form, the CDR3 reads TGTGCCAGCAGTTTATCAGGGGGGACAGGGGGCACAGATACGCAGTATTTT. Protein sequence: CASSLSGGTGGTDTQYF. The variable domain in full, with the rest retrieved from reference TRBV28 and TRBJ2-3, is DVKVTQSSRYLVKRTGEKVFLECVQDMDHENMFWYRQDPGLGLRLIYFSYDVKMKEKGDIPEGYSVSREKKERFSLILESASTNQTSMYLCASSLSGGTGGTDTQYFGPGTRLTVL.

The genes are TRBV28 and TRBJ1-1; unclear D gene. The germline V and J ends were trimmed by 1 base and 5 bases, with 11 bases remaining between them. This CDR3 spans 14 amino acids. Germline loops: CDR1 MDHEN, CDR2 SYDVKM. CDR3 in amino acids: CASSLSPGLTEAFF. As DNA, the CDR3 is TGTGCCAGCAGTTTATCACCGGGTCTTACTGAAGCTTTCTTT.

This chain links TRBV11-2 with TRBJ1-1, with 7 bases matching TRBD1. The length of the CDR3 is 16 residues. CDR1 SGHAT and CDR2 FQNNGV come from the germline V gene. V lost 4 bases and J lost 5; bases outside the gene matches: 13. CDR3 nucleotides: TGTGCCAGCAGCTCCGCTACAGGGGCGGGAGGGACTGAAGCTTTCTTT. This sequence encodes CASSSATGAGGTEAFF.

The chain links TRBV28 to TRBJ1-2; D is unresolved. V was clipped by 4 bases and J by 7 bases, with 22 bases between them. Per the germline V gene, CDR1 is MDHEN and CDR2 is SYDVKM. The length of the CDR3 is 16 residues. The CDR3 nucleotides read TGTGCCAGCAGTTCCTCCCTCTCTCAGCGACCTAGTGGCTACACCTTC. Encoded protein: CASSSSLSQRPSGYTF.

This rearrangement joins TRBV9 to TRBJ1-2; 7 positions match TRBD1. The V gene's germline CDR1 is SGDLS and CDR2 YYNGEE. Unmatched junction bases numbered 10, after V lost 3 bases and J lost 8 bases. The CDR3 covers 14 residues. CDR3 in amino acids: CASSASEGARGYTF. DNA for the CDR3: TGTGCCAGCAGCGCATCCGAGGGGGCGCGGGGCTACACCTTC.

This chain uses TRBV28 with TRBJ2-7; possible D gene TRBD1, 6 bases. Per the germline V gene, CDR1 is MDHEN and CDR2 is SYDVKM. Trimming left V 2 bases short and J 3 bases short, with 14 bases between. The CDR3 extends over 15 amino acids. The CDR3 sequence: CASSLTDRKVYEQYF. In DNA form, the CDR3 reads TGTGCCAGCAGTTTAACCGACAGGAAAGTCTACGAGCAGTACTTC.

The chain is built from TRBV6-5 and TRBJ1-6; no firm D call. The CDR3 consists of 15 residues. Trimming cost V 4 bases and J 7 bases, with 14 bases left between them. Germline loops: CDR1 MNHEY, CDR2 SVGAGI. CDR3 loop: CASSFQAFANSPLHF. CDR3 bases: TGTGCCAGCAGTTTCCAGGCCTTCGCGAATTCACCCCTCCACTTT.

The V and J genes are TRBV15 and TRBJ1-5; tentatively, D is TRBD1 (5 bases). Trimming cost V 0 bases and J 3 bases, with 9 bases left between them. The CDR3 loop spans 15 amino acids. The V gene's germline CDR1 is LNHNV and CDR2 YYDKDF (reference sequence). CDR3 in DNA: TGTGCCACCAGCAGAGATGGGGGGATCAATCAGCCCCAGCATTTT. It encodes CATSRDGGINQPQHF.

V and J are TRBV6-5 and TRBJ1-4, with a tentative D call TRBD1 (5 bases). The V gene's germline CDR1 is MNHEY and CDR2 SVGAGI. Trimming pared 5 bases from V and 0 bases from J, leaving 10 bases between. The CDR3 loop spans 15 amino acids. The CDR3 reads CASSRTGTTNEKLFF. The CDR3 DNA reads TGTGCCAGCAGTCGTACAGGAACAACTAATGAAAAACTGTTTTTT.

In DNA, the CDR3 is TGTGCCACAAATCGGGGATATTCCTACGAGCAGTACTTC. Translation gives CATNRGYSYEQYF. This chain links TRBV15 with TRBJ2-7, with D possibly matching TRBD2 (5 bases). CDR3 length equals 13 residues. V lost 9 bases and J 1 base, leaving 13 bases between the germline ends. CDR1 and CDR2 from the germline V gene are LNHNV and YYDKDF (reference sequence).

This clone was seen once. The V and J genes are TRBV19 and TRBJ2-3, with 7 positions matching TRBD2. Germline CDR1 reads LNHDA; CDR2 reads SQIVND (reference sequence). Germline trimming cut 3 bases from V and 6 bases from J; bases unmatched to any gene: 6. The CDR3 loop spans 14 amino acids. The CDR3 region is CASSILFGGDTQYF. DNA for the CDR3: TGTGCCAGTAGTATCCTATTCGGGGGGGATACGCAGTATTTT.